This T cell receptor beta chain was retrieved from a study of T cell responses to AZD1222 COVID-19 vaccine. This CDR3 spans 17 amino acids. The germline gives CDR1 MGHRA, CDR2 YSYEKL. V shed 2 bases and J shed 2 bases, with 19 bases lying between them. Generated by immunoSEQ multiplex PCR, the TCRdb table keeps only in-frame clones and is missing some. Here the sample spans some 67,000 clones, 83% being singletons. About this clone itself: What it binds is unknown.

Study-level points and caveats: CD4 TCRs linked to vaccination spanned spike, dominating at 160-218 and 743-854. Donors skewed white British and female; clonal diversity was possibly underestimated.

This receptor was identified in an adult who received the AZD1222 COVID-19 vaccine. The sample consisted of peripheral blood, taken 28 days after the second AZD1222 dose. The gene calls are TRBV4-1 and TRBJ2-7; D remains unclear. For the CDR3, the DNA is TGCGCCAGCAGCCAACCCCAGCAGGCTTTCTTCCCCTACGAGCAGTACTTC. It specifies CASSQPQQAFFPYEQYF.